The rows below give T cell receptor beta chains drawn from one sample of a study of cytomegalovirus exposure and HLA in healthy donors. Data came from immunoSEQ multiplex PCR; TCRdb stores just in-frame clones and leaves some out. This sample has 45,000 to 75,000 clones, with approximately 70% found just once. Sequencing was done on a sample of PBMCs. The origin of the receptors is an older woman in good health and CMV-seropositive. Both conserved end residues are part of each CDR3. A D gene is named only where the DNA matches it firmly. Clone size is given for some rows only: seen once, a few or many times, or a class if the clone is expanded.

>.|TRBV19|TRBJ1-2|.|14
CASIQDGGTYGYTF
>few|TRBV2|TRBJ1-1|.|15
CASSAEATMNTEAFF
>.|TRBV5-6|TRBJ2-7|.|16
CASSLAFSLGGYEQYF
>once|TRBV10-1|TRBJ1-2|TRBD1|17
CASSESRRGPLDYGYTF
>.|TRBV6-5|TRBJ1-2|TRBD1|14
CASSTGVRNYGYTF
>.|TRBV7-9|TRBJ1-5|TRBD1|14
CASSLGQGGQPQHF
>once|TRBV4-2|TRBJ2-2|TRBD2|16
CASSPTSGPETGELFF
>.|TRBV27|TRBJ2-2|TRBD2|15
CASKLAGGWTGELFF
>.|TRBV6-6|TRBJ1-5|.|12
CASSPLGQPQHF
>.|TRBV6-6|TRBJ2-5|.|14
CASSYSKPQETQYF
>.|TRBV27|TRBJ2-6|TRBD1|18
CASSPWDRGGGSSNVLTF
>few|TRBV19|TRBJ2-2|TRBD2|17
CASLSPAGRSNGGELFF
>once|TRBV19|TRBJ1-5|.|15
CASSIEQYSNQPQHF
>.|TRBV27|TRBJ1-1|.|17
CASSLFRIRDSNTEAFF
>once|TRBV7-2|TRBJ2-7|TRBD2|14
CASSLGAGIYEQYF
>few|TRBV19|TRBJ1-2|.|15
CASSIGAGSNYGYTF
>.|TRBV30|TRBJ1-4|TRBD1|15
CAWSIGTGSSEKLFF
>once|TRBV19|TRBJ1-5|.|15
CASSIVITPDQPQHF
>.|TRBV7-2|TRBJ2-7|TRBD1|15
CASSRLGQGAYEQYF
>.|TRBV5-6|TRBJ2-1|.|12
CASSLKGLRLFF
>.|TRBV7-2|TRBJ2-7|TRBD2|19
CASSLRPPLAGGSSYEQYF
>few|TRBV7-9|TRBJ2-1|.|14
CASSLQSVYNEQFF
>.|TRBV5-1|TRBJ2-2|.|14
CASSLYFNTGELFF
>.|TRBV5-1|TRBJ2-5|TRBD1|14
CASSPDRPGETQYF
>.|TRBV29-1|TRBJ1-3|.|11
CSAGTPPSIYF
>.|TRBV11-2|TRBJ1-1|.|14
CASSLDLAGMQAFF
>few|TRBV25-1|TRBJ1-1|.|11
CASKSGLGAFF
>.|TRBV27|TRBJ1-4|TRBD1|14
CASSSTGQEKKLFF
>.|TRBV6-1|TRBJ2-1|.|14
CASSETLGGNEQFF
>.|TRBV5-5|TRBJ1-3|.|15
CASGGGAASGNTIYF
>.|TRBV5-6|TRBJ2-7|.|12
CASRQSSYEQYF
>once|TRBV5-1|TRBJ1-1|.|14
CASSLSGMNTEAFF
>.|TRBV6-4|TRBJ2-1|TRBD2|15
CASSESSGGRDEQFF